The 6 T cell receptor beta chains presented below share a single source sample, sequenced in a study of T cell responses to AZD1222 COVID-19 vaccine (dated by TCRdb to the early 2020s). The sample's time point label, decoded: baseline before first vaccination. Libraries were prepared through the immunoSEQ multiplex PCR assay. The immuneACCESS repertoire file appears here via TCRdb, limited to in-frame rearrangements. These files lack a portion of the clones; in checked studies, under half of the deficit traces to unresolved V genes, and the cause of the others is not known. Across this sample there are about 140,000 clones, with approximately 88% seen only once. The top ten clones comprise 2.5% to 3.5% of the sample. Source: peripheral blood, taken on day 0 of AZD1222 vaccination. These receptors were taken from an adult in good health.

Only one count was recorded for this clone. V and J are TRBV20-1 and TRBJ2-7; D gene ambiguous. Germline assignment: CDR1 DFQATT and CDR2 SNEGSKA (reference sequence). The CDR3 sequence is 13 residues long. Trimming shortened V by 3 bases and J by 7 bases, and 16 bases separated the two germline ends. The chain's CDR3 is CSASIQAMWEQYF. The CDR3 DNA sequence: TGCAGTGCTAGTATCCAGGCTATGTGGGAGCAGTACTTC.

Only one count was recorded for this clone. V usage is TRBV12-5 and J usage is TRBJ2-4, with 14 nucleotides matching TRBD2. Germline lookup yields CDR1 LGHNT and CDR2 FRNRAP. V dropped 7 bases and J dropped 0; count of bases not matched to a gene: 8. The CDR3 consists of 18 residues. CDR3 DNA sequence: TGTGCTAGTGCCGCGGGACTAGCGGGGGTCGTAGCCAAAAACATTCAGTACTTC. Amino acids: CASAAGLAGVVAKNIQYF.

The chain recombines TRBV6-2 or TRBV6-3 with TRBJ2-2, with 13 bases fitting TRBD2. Germline CDR1 MNHEY, CDR2 SVGEGT. V was clipped by 5 bases and J by 4 bases; unmatched bases: 10. The CDR3 sequence is 18 residues long. Here the CDR3 reads CASSSGGLAGKITGELFF. In nucleotides, the CDR3 is TGTGCCAGCAGTAGTGGGGGACTAGCGGGGAAAATCACCGGGGAGCTGTTTTTT.

The V and J genes are TRBV11-2 and TRBJ1-1; 9 nucleotides align to TRBD1. Germline values: CDR1 SGHAT, CDR2 FQNNGV. V lost 3 bases to trimming and J lost 1 base; unmatched junction nucleotides: 6. The CDR3 totals 16 residues. CDR3 sequence (DNA): TGTGCCAGCAGCTTTTCCCCGGGACAGGGGAACACTGAAGCTTTCTTT. Encoded protein: CASSFSPGQGNTEAFF.

The V call is TRBV2, the J call TRBJ1-6; 8 positions agree with TRBD1. The CDR3 consists of 17 residues. Per germline, CDR1 SNHLY and CDR2 FYNNEI. The junction had 7 bases not matched to a gene; V was cut back by 1 base and J by 5 bases. The CDR3 sequence: CASSEGWVTGDNSPLHF. CDR3 coding DNA: TGTGCCAGCAGTGAAGGTTGGGTGACAGGGGATAATTCACCCCTCCACTTT. The full variable domain, in which reference TRBV2 and TRBJ1-6 provide the parts outside the CDR3, is EPEVTQTPSHQVTQMGQEVILRCVPISNHLYFYWYRQILGQKVEFLVSFYNNEISEKSEIFDDQFSVERPDGSNFTLKIRSTKLEDSAMYFCASSEGWVTGDNSPLHFGNGTRLTVT.

The V call is TRBV6-2 or TRBV6-3, the J call TRBJ2-1, with D perhaps given as TRBD1 or TRBD2 (6 bases each). With 6 bases removed from V and 13 bases from J, the gap between germline ends came to 25 bases. The CDR3 is 15 amino acids. Germline CDR1 reads MNHEY; CDR2 reads SVGEGT. The CDR3 protein is CASSPAGHLLGDQFF. The CDR3 coding sequence is TGTGCCAGCAGCCCGGCGGGACACCTCCTCGGTGATCAGTTCTTC.